The 14 T cell receptor beta chains in this list originate from one sample, sequenced in a study of cytomegalovirus exposure and HLA in healthy donors. The PCR made use of 60 Vbeta and 13 Jbeta primers. Some clones are missing from TCRdb's copy, which holds only in-frame ones; the method was immunoSEQ multiplex PCR. The sample has around 150,000 clones; roughly three quarters are singletons. Sequences were obtained from PBMCs. These receptors were collected from a woman in her thirties or forties in good health and CMV-seronegative.

The rearrangement links TRBV5-1 to TRBJ2-3; 8 nucleotides match TRBD2. Germline V gives CDR1 SGHRS, CDR2 YFSETQ. V was pared by 5 bases and J by 2 bases, with 7 bases of the junction left unmatched. The length of the CDR3 is 15 residues. CDR3 coding DNA: TGCGCCAGCAGTCCCCCGGGAGGGCTCACAGATACGCAGTATTTT. This sequence encodes CASSPPGGLTDTQYF.

The chain has TRBV5-6 and TRBJ2-1; 7 positions match TRBD2. This CDR3 contains 15 residues. Looked up from germline, CDR1 is SGHDT and CDR2 is YYEEEE. The V gene end was trimmed by 4 bases and the J gene end by 6 bases; junction bases not matched to a gene: 10. The CDR3 DNA follows: TGTGCCAGCAGCCAAAAAATAACTAGCGTCAATGAGCAGTTCTTC. This gives the protein CASSQKITSVNEQFF.

The chain is built from TRBV2 and TRBJ2-3; 8 nucleotides match TRBD2. This CDR3 has 14 residues. V was clipped by 11 bases and J by 6 bases; unmatched bases: 13. Germline CDR1 SNHLY, CDR2 FYNNEI. CDR3 loop: CARGGLGLADTQYF. For the CDR3, the DNA is TGTGCCCGCGGGGGGTTGGGATTGGCGGATACGCAGTATTTT. Variable domain in full (rest from reference TRBV2 and TRBJ2-3): EPEVTQTPSHQVTQMGQEVILRCVPISNHLYFYWYRQILGQKVEFLVSFYNNEISEKSEIFDDQFSVERPDGSNFTLKIRSTKLEDSAMYFCARGGLGLADTQYFGPGTRLTVL.

This clone was observed once. The gene calls are TRBV11-3 and TRBJ2-2; D unclear. The CDR3 loop spans 15 amino acids. V was pared by 5 bases and J by 6 bases, with 16 bases between. CDR1 and CDR2 from the germline V gene are SGHNT and YENEEA. The CDR3 is CASSQFNRVPGELFF. In DNA, the CDR3 is TGTGCCAGCAGCCAATTCAACAGAGTTCCCGGGGAGCTGTTTTTT.

The chain recombines TRBV7-8 with TRBJ1-1; D is uncertain. From germline, CDR1 is SGHVS and CDR2 FQNEAQ. There are 14 residues in the CDR3. V was clipped by 5 bases and J by 4 bases, with 14 bases between them. The CDR3 DNA reads as TGTGCCAGCAGCCCGGGTCCCGGGGTCACTGAAGCTTTCTTT. This encodes CASSPGPGVTEAFF.

This chain uses TRBV19 with TRBJ1-1; D gene uncertain. This CDR3 is 12 amino acids long. Trimming pared 1 base from V and 11 bases from J, leaving 11 bases between. The germline gives CDR1 LNHDA, CDR2 SQIVND (reference sequence). This chain's CDR3 is CASSIVEAPAFF. The CDR3 DNA is TGTGCCAGTAGTATAGTCGAGGCACCGGCTTTCTTT.

V usage is TRBV30 and J usage is TRBJ1-4; 8 bases are shared with TRBD1. J was trimmed by 0 bases and V by 8 bases; bases with no gene match: 2. The CDR3 sequence is 13 residues long. Germline V gene sequence: CDR1 GTSNPN, CDR2 SVGIG (reference sequence). The CDR3 bases are TGTGCCGCACAGGGGGCAACTAATGAAAAACTGTTTTTT. It specifies CAAQGATNEKLFF.

The rearrangement links TRBV27 to TRBJ2-6; possible D gene TRBD2, 7 bases. The length of the CDR3 is 21 residues. V was trimmed by 6 bases and J by 0 bases, leaving 27 bases between them. CDR1 is MNHEY, CDR2 SMNVEV, per germline (reference sequence). Written as DNA, the CDR3 is TGTGCCAGCAGGGGGGGGGACAACAGAATTCCCCTAAGCTCTGGGGCCAACGTCCTGACTTTC. Encoded protein: CASRGGDNRIPLSSGANVLTF.

The chain couples TRBV6-1 to TRBJ2-5; TRBD2 matches 12 bases. This CDR3 has 15 residues. CDR1 and CDR2 from the germline V gene are MNHNS and SASEGT. With 6 bases clipped from V and 4 bases from J, the junction kept 6 bases outside the gene matches. CDR3 sequence: CASRRTSGVLETQYF. The CDR3 coding sequence is TGTGCCAGCAGACGGACTAGCGGGGTTTTAGAGACCCAGTACTTC.

The chain uses TRBV29-1 and TRBJ1-5; D is possibly TRBD1 (6 bases). CDR3 length: 13 amino acids. Between the trimmed V and J ends, which lost 5 bases and 2 bases, there was a span of 10 bases. Per the germline V gene, CDR1 is SQVTM and CDR2 is ANQGSEA. In nucleotides, the CDR3 is TGCAGCGTTTCACAGGGTGGCAATCAGCCCCAGCATTTT. It codes for CSVSQGGNQPQHF.

V usage is TRBV11-3 and J usage is TRBJ2-7, with D tentatively TRBD2 (6 bases). With 6 bases removed from V and 2 bases from J, the gap between germline ends came to 11 bases. In germline, CDR1 is SGHNT, CDR2 YENEEA. This CDR3 has 13 residues. The CDR3 bases are TGTGCCAGCAGTTCCGGGACTCCCTACGAGCAGTACTTC. It encodes CASSSGTPYEQYF.

This sequence joins TRBV6-6 and TRBJ2-1; D perhaps matches TRBD1 (5 bases). The germline V gene encodes CDR1 MNHNY and CDR2 SVGAGI (reference sequence). Between the trimmed V and J ends, which lost 2 bases and 5 bases, there was a span of 13 bases. The CDR3 sequence is 15 residues long. CDR3 loop: CASSYPNTGDNEQFF. CDR3 bases: TGTGCCAGCAGTTACCCGAACACAGGAGACAATGAGCAGTTCTTC.

V is TRBV15 and J is TRBJ1-1; no firm D call. CDR1 and CDR2 from the germline V gene are LNHNV and YYDKDF (reference sequence). The CDR3 extends over 12 amino acids. The ends were cut back, 8 bases at V and 1 base at J, with 8 bases in the middle. The CDR3: CATAPGNTEAFF. The CDR3 region has the DNA TGTGCCACCGCTCCCGGGAACACTGAAGCTTTCTTT.

CDR3 sequence: CASRLRGQSNTEAFF. CDR3 nucleotides: TGTGCCAGCAGGCTCCGTGGGCAGTCGAACACTGAAGCTTTCTTT. The V gene is TRBV9, the J gene TRBJ1-1; D is undetermined. The CDR3 is 15 amino acids. The V end was cut by 5 bases, the J end by 1 base, with 15 bases between. Germline V gene sequence: CDR1 SGDLS, CDR2 YYNGEE.